The source of this T cell receptor beta chain is a study of control samples from healthy donors and cancer patients. The table came from immunoSEQ multiplex PCR; TCRdb's copy has only in-frame clones and leaves some out. The sample contains 130,000 to 150,000 clones, roughly 89% of which appear only once. The CDR3 extends over 14 amino acids. The V gene lost 3 bases and the J gene lost 4 bases, with 13 bases spanning the gap. The germline V gene has CDR1 MDHEN and CDR2 SYDVKM. Material for sequencing was blood. This TCR was sampled from a man aged 25-40 years in good health. The V and J genes are TRBV28 and TRBJ2-7, with a weak D call TRBD2 (6 bases). In nucleotides, the CDR3 is TGTGCCAGCAGTTTTGGGGGGTCGCTTTACGAGCAGTACTTC. Its translation: CASSFGGSLYEQYF.